The 30 T cell receptor beta chains below come from one sample, sequenced in a study of beta chain features in type 1 diabetes (dated by TCRdb to the late 2010s). Libraries were built with the immunoSEQ multiplex PCR assay. The entire amount of isolated RNA was reverse transcribed using the High Capacity cDNA Reverse Transcription Kit, so the sequenced TCRB transcripts were expressed ones. As stored in TCRdb, this immuneACCESS dataset retains in-frame rearrangements with V and J assigned. A fraction of the clones does not appear; measured against another copy, unresolved V genes explain less than half of the discrepancy, and the remainder lacks a known reason. The sample yields 130,000 to 150,000 clones; 6.9% were counted once. 1.1% to 1.5% of the sample is held by the ten biggest clonotypes. Sequencing used central memory CD4+ T cells from blood. Receptor source: a woman aged 25 to 39 in good health.

This clone was detected a few times. Other DNA sequences in this specimen translate into the identical CDR3. This chain joins TRBV7-9 and TRBJ1-1; 7 nucleotides match TRBD1. V dropped 3 bases and J dropped 5; count of bases not matched to a gene: 6. The CDR3 sequence is 14 residues long. Germline V gene sequence: CDR1 SEHNR, CDR2 FQNEAQ (reference sequence). CDR3 DNA sequence: TGTGCCAGCAGCTTCCAGGGGGTAGGGACTGAAGCTTTCTTT. This encodes CASSFQGVGTEAFF.

The chain couples TRBV19 to TRBJ1-2; 7 nucleotides line up with TRBD1. Germline lookup yields CDR1 LNHDA and CDR2 SQIVND (reference sequence). The CDR3 spans 16 residues. V gave up 2 bases and J gave up 8 bases; unmatched junction bases: 14. The CDR3 DNA sequence: TGTGCCAGTAGTATAAGGAGGAAGGGGGCGCGTGGAGGCTACACCTTC. This codes for CASSIRRKGARGGYTF.

J is TRBJ2-7 and V is TRBV4-3, with D perhaps matching TRBD2 (6 bases). This CDR3 spans 18 amino acids. V was pared by 0 bases and J by 2 bases, with 20 bases between. The germline V gene encodes CDR1 LGHNA and CDR2 YSLEER. The CDR3 protein is CASSQDRSGEERAYEQYF. CDR3 nucleotides: TGCGCCAGCAGCCAAGATCGGTCCGGGGAGGAGAGGGCCTACGAGCAGTACTTC.

This clone was seen more than once but under ten times. The V and J genes are TRBV28 and TRBJ2-7; D unclear. The CDR3 is 10 amino acids. The ends were cut back, 8 bases at V and 3 bases at J, with 5 bases in the middle. Germline loops: CDR1 MDHEN, CDR2 SYDVKM. The CDR3 DNA sequence: TGTGCCAGCCTACTCTACGAGCAGTACTTC. Its translation: CASLLYEQYF. Full variable domain (rest looked up from reference TRBV28 and TRBJ2-7): DVKVTQSSRYLVKRTGEKVFLECVQDMDHENMFWYRQDPGLGLRLIYFSYDVKMKEKGDIPEGYSVSREKKERFSLILESASTNQTSMYLCASLLYEQYFGPGTRLTVT.

A few counts support this clone. This chain connects TRBV30 to TRBJ2-1; D is unclear. Trimming took 5 bases from V and 2 from J, leaving 16 bases between them. The CDR3 has 15 residues. Germline assignment: CDR1 GTSNPN and CDR2 SVGIG (reference sequence). The CDR3 reads CAWVRSPLTYNEQFF. In DNA, the CDR3 is TGTGCCTGGGTTAGGAGCCCCCTTACCTACAATGAGCAGTTCTTC.

This clone came up a few times. The chain has TRBV29-1 and TRBJ1-2; D is unclear. This CDR3 has 16 amino acids. The V end was cut by 4 bases, the J end by 1 base, with 19 bases between. Germline V gene lookup returns CDR1 SQVTM and CDR2 ANQGSEA. The CDR3, as DNA: TGCAGCGTTGGAAAAGGTGGCGGAATTTTTAACTATGGCTACACCTTC. Amino acids: CSVGKGGGIFNYGYTF.

This clone has just a few counts. The V and J genes are TRBV11-2 and TRBJ2-7; 9 bases agree with TRBD1. Trimming removed 8 bases from V and 5 bases from J; junction bases left unmatched: 13. CDR3 length equals 15 residues. The germline V gene encodes CDR1 SGHAT and CDR2 FQNNGV. The CDR3 DNA reads as TGTGCCAGCCGGGTCCTCGGGACAGGGCGTAACGAGCAGTACTTC. Protein: CASRVLGTGRNEQYF.

This clone occurred a few times. Here the CDR3 DNA reads TGTGCCAGCAGCGGGGACACCCAGGGCGAGCAGTACTTC. Protein sequence: CASSGDTQGEQYF. The chain links TRBV7-6 to TRBJ2-7, with D perhaps matching TRBD1 (6 bases). CDR1 and CDR2 (germline): SGHVS, FNYEAQ. The length of the CDR3 is 13 residues. V shed 5 bases and J shed 6 bases, with 14 bases lying between them.

This clone was seen a few times. This rearrangement joins TRBV7-9 to TRBJ2-2; maybe TRBD2 (5 bases). CDR1 is SEHNR and CDR2 is FQNEAQ in the germline V gene (reference sequence). The V gene lost 1 base and the J gene lost 5 bases, with 11 bases spanning the gap. The CDR3 extends over 15 amino acids. Here the CDR3 reads CASSLGWRGTGELFF. CDR3 in DNA: TGTGCCAGCAGCTTAGGCTGGAGAGGGACCGGGGAGCTGTTTTTT.

The V call is TRBV6-5, the J call TRBJ2-5, with 7 bases aligning to TRBD2. CDR1 and CDR2 (germline): MNHEY, SVGAGI. This CDR3 region has 16 residues. V lost 0 bases and J lost 5; bases outside the gene matches: 9. CDR3 amino acids: CASSYSGREWGETQYF. The CDR3 region has the DNA TGTGCCAGCAGTTACTCCGGGCGGGAGTGGGGGGAGACCCAGTACTTC.

The table lists this clone with many counts. This chain uses TRBV7-9 with TRBJ2-3; TRBD1 matches 10 bases. Germline V gives CDR1 SEHNR, CDR2 FQNEAQ (reference sequence). J lost 0 bases, V lost 4 bases, and 4 bases had no gene match. This CDR3 is built from 16 residues. The CDR3 bases are TGTGCCAGCAGCTCCGGGACAGGGGCTAGCACAGATACGCAGTATTTT. It encodes CASSSGTGASTDTQYF. Filled out from reference TRBV7-9 and TRBJ2-3, the complete variable domain reads DTGVSQNPRHKITKRGQNVTFRCDPISEHNRLYWYRQTLGQGPEFLTYFQNEAQLEKSRLLSDRFSAERPKGSFSTLEIQRTEQGDSAMYLCASSSGTGASTDTQYFGPGTRLTVL.

This chain uses TRBV5-1 with TRBJ2-3; 13 nucleotides match TRBD2. The CDR3 length is 15 residues. V shed 4 bases, J shed 4 bases, and the junction held 3 bases outside the gene matches. Germline values: CDR1 SGHRS, CDR2 YFSETQ. CDR3 bases: TGCGCCAGCAGCGGGACTAGCGGGATCTCAGATACGCAGTATTTT. Amino acid sequence: CASSGTSGISDTQYF.

This clone was counted ten times or more. The chain links TRBV14 to TRBJ1-2, with TRBD1 identical over 8 bases. Trimming cost V 4 bases and J 4 bases; bases outside gene matches: 11. Germline V lookup: CDR1 SGHDN, CDR2 FVKESK. The CDR3 runs 16 residues. CDR3: CASSRGTGRILYGYTF. For the CDR3, the DNA is TGTGCCAGCAGCCGCGGGACAGGACGAATACTCTATGGCTACACCTTC.

In this sample, this clone turned up many times. This chain uses TRBV11-2 with TRBJ2-3, with TRBD2 matching 10 bases. With 5 bases clipped from V and 2 bases from J, the junction kept 4 bases outside the gene matches. From germline, CDR1 is SGHAT and CDR2 FQNNGV. The CDR3 spans 15 residues. The CDR3 spells CASSPTSGNTDTQYF. The CDR3 bases are TGTGCCAGCAGCCCCACTAGCGGGAACACAGATACGCAGTATTTT.

The chain links TRBV15 to TRBJ1-5; possible D gene TRBD1, 5 bases. CDR1 LNHNV and CDR2 YYDKDF come from the germline V gene (reference sequence). The CDR3 has 16 amino acids. V was trimmed by 3 bases and J by 0 bases, leaving 12 bases between them. The CDR3 reads CATSRARQYSNQPQHF. Written as DNA, the CDR3 is TGTGCCACCAGCAGGGCGCGACAGTATAGCAATCAGCCCCAGCATTTT.

The gene calls are TRBV5-6 and TRBJ1-1, with D possibly being TRBD1 (6 bases). The germline CDR1 and CDR2 sequences are SGHDT and YYEEEE. The CDR3 spans 15 residues. Trimming removed 1 base from V and 3 bases from J, with 13 bases in between. Here the CDR3 reads CASSLFTGRYTEAFF. CDR3 DNA: TGTGCCAGCAGCTTGTTCACAGGGCGCTACACTGAAGCTTTCTTT.

The gene calls are TRBV19 and TRBJ2-7; 8 nucleotides match TRBD1. The CDR3 runs 14 residues. Germline CDR1 reads LNHDA; CDR2 reads SQIVND (reference sequence). V shed 5 bases and J 4 bases; nucleotides not matched to a gene: 7. The CDR3 DNA follows: TGTGCCAGTAGTTTTACAGGGGGTTCGTACGAGCAGTACTTC. Its translation: CASSFTGGSYEQYF.

V and J are TRBV28 and TRBJ1-2, with D unclear. This CDR3 has 11 amino acids. Germline V lookup: CDR1 MDHEN, CDR2 SYDVKM. This CDR3 is CGAETNYGYTF. The CDR3 DNA reads as TGTGGTGCGGAAACTAACTATGGCTACACCTTC.

This clone was observed many times. The V call is TRBV18, the J call TRBJ2-1, with 10 bases that match TRBD2. Germline V gives CDR1 KGHSH, CDR2 LQKENI. The V segment lost 1 base and the J segment 8 bases; nucleotides outside the gene matches: 11. The CDR3 runs 17 residues. CDR3 region: CASSPLGASGSDDEQFF. CDR3 in DNA: TGTGCCAGCTCACCACTCGGGGCTAGCGGGAGTGATGATGAGCAGTTCTTC.

This clone was seen at least ten times. The V call is TRBV4-3, the J call TRBJ2-1, with 9 bases identical to TRBD2. The CDR3 is 15 amino acids. Germline-derived CDR1 and CDR2 are LGHNA and YSLEER. Trimming removed 4 bases from V and 4 bases from J; junction bases left unmatched: 5. CDR3 region: CASSPSGMGYNEQFF. DNA for the CDR3: TGCGCCAGCAGCCCTAGCGGGATGGGATACAATGAGCAGTTCTTC.

This clone turned up a few times. J is TRBJ2-7 and V is TRBV11-1; 12 positions agree with TRBD1. Germline loops: CDR1 SGHAT, CDR2 FQDESV (reference sequence). V lost 3 bases and J lost 6; bases outside the gene matches: 3. The CDR3 is 14 amino acids. Here the CDR3 reads CASSLGQGAGEQYF. As DNA, the CDR3 is TGTGCCAGCAGCTTGGGACAGGGGGCTGGCGAGCAGTACTTC. Full variable domain (remainder filled in from reference TRBV11-1 and TRBJ2-7): EAEVAQSPRYKITEKSQAVAFWCDPISGHATLYWYRQILGQGPELLVQFQDESVVDDSQLPKDRFSAERLKGVDSTLKIQPAELGDSAMYLCASSLGQGAGEQYFGPGTRLTVT.

About this clone itself: A junction boundary mismatches the germline segment, possibly from a read error. The genes are TRBV6-5 and TRBJ1-2; 7 nucleotides agree with TRBD1. Germline V gene data show CDR1 as MNHEY and CDR2 as SVGAGI. The CDR3 length is 15 residues. CDR3 sequence: CAISDWDSAYYGYTF. CDR3 DNA sequence: TGTGCCATCAGTGACTGGGACAGCGCTTACTATGGCTACACCTTC.

V is TRBV5-1 and J is TRBJ2-1; TRBD1 aligns across 11 bases. This CDR3 contains 17 residues. CDR1 SGHRS and CDR2 YFSETQ come from the germline V gene. Trimming cost V 0 bases and J 0 bases; bases outside gene matches: 2. The CDR3 loop reads CASSLGGTGGSYNEQFF. In nucleotides, the CDR3 is TGCGCCAGCAGCTTGGGGGGGACAGGGGGCTCCTACAATGAGCAGTTCTTC.

This clone was counted ten times or more. The chain joins TRBV29-1 to TRBJ2-7; 7 bases match TRBD1. The CDR3 is 14 amino acids. Germline V gives CDR1 SQVTM, CDR2 ANQGSEA. V was pared by 1 base and J by 7 bases, with 10 bases of the junction left unmatched. The CDR3 DNA sequence: TGCAGCGTTGAAGTCCCCTCAGCAGGGGGAGAGCAGTACTTC. The encoded protein is CSVEVPSAGGEQYF.

This clone has at least ten counts. The V call is TRBV4-3, the J call TRBJ2-7; D possibly corresponds to TRBD2 (6 bases). The CDR3 length is 15 residues. CDR1 is LGHNA and CDR2 is YSLEER in the germline V gene. The V end was cut by 4 bases, the J end by 0 bases, with 13 bases between. CDR3 in amino acids: CASSPYSGASYEQYF. The CDR3 DNA reads as TGCGCCAGCAGCCCCTATTCGGGAGCCTCCTACGAGCAGTACTTC.

V usage is TRBV7-3 and J usage is TRBJ2-1; TRBD2 is a possible D gene (5 bases). CDR1 and CDR2 from the germline V gene are SGHTA and FQGTGA. V was trimmed by 2 bases and J by 6 bases, leaving 14 bases between them. This CDR3 is built from 15 residues. CDR3 residues: CASSLLDSSRNEQFF. In DNA, the CDR3 is TGTGCCAGCAGCTTATTGGATTCTAGCCGCAATGAGCAGTTCTTC.

The rearrangement uses TRBV5-4 and TRBJ2-3; the match to TRBD2 covers 12 bases. Looked up from germline, CDR1 is SGHNT and CDR2 is YYREEE (reference sequence). V dropped 4 bases and J dropped 5; count of bases not matched to a gene: 2. The CDR3 is 14 residues long. The CDR3 protein is CASSRGLAGDTQYF. The CDR3 nucleotides are TGTGCCAGCAGCCGGGGACTAGCGGGAGATACGCAGTATTTT.

This clone occurred a few times. The V gene is TRBV5-1, the J gene TRBJ2-1; 10 positions agree with TRBD1. J lost 7 bases, V lost 3 bases, and 7 bases had no gene match. The length of the CDR3 is 15 residues. Germline V gene data show CDR1 as SGHRS and CDR2 as YFSETQ. DNA of the CDR3: TGCGCCAGCAGCTCGGGACAGGGGAATAGGAATGAGCAGTTCTTC. The encoded protein is CASSSGQGNRNEQFF. Full variable domain (rest looked up from reference TRBV5-1 and TRBJ2-1): KAGVTQTPRYLIKTRGQQVTLSCSPISGHRSVSWYQQTPGQGLQFLFEYFSETQRNKGNFPGRFSGRQFSNSRSEMNVSTLELGDSALYLCASSSGQGNRNEQFFGPGTRLTVL.

Only a few counts were recorded for this clone. The chain uses TRBV7-2 and TRBJ2-7, with 7 positions matching TRBD1. The CDR3 runs to 15 residues. The germline V gene encodes CDR1 SGHTA and CDR2 FQGNSA. The trim removed 3 bases at V and 5 bases at J, leaving 10 bases unmatched. The chain's CDR3 is CASSLDDRVVNEQYF. Written as DNA, the CDR3 is TGTGCCAGCAGCTTGGATGACAGGGTGGTAAACGAGCAGTACTTC. Together with reference TRBV7-2 and TRBJ2-7, the CDR3 gives the full variable domain: GAGVSQSPSNKVTEKGKDVELRCDPISGHTALYWYRQSLGQGLEFLIYFQGNSAPDKSGLPSDRFSAERTGGSVSTLTIQRTQQEDSAVYLCASSLDDRVVNEQYFGPGTRLTVT.

The genes are TRBV7-3 and TRBJ2-1; D unresolved. Trimming left V 5 bases short and J 9 bases short, with 20 bases between. Germline values: CDR1 SGHTA, CDR2 FQGTGA. The CDR3 is 15 amino acids. The CDR3 region has the DNA TGTGCCAGCAGCCCCACCCCGGGTCCGGGTGGTGAGCAGTTCTTC. This encodes CASSPTPGPGGEQFF. Variable domain in full (rest from reference TRBV7-3 and TRBJ2-1): GAGVSQTPSNKVTEKGKYVELRCDPISGHTALYWYRQSLGQGPEFLIYFQGTGAADDSGLPNDRFFAVRPEGSVSTLKIQRTERGDSAVYLCASSPTPGPGGEQFFGPGTRLTVL.